Here is one T cell receptor beta chain with its context. Its antigen remains undetermined. No base quality values were provided; no much bigger clone lies one nucleotide off. Sample time point, as interpreted from the label and publication: baseline before first vaccination. Vaccinee samples were obtained from the UK trials COV001 and COV002, which included a single-blind randomized controlled phase 2/3 trial of AZD1222 (ChAdOx1 nCoV-19) in healthy adults. For TCRbeta chain sequencing, PBMC samples were collected from trial participants at day 0 and at day 28 after the second dose. The CDR3 regions of human TCRbeta chains were analyzed by immunosequencing. In the source study's methods: Repertoire TCRs were checked for matches against a reference library of SARS-CoV-2-specific TCRs that had been generated using the MIRA antigen-specificity platform. Breadth was defined as the fraction of unique TCRs that were SARS-CoV-2-associated, and depth was defined as the fraction of total T cells that were SARS-CoV-2-associated. Each spike-specific TCR was assigned to its reactive spike region and to a CD4 or CD8 class using the MIRA data. Log10-transformed breadth and depth values were compared by one-way ANOVA with Sidak's multiple comparisons tests. TCRdb limited this immuneACCESS table to in-frame rearrangements with V and J called. A share of clones is missing; checked studies link under half to unresolved V genes, and the rest is unexplained. D and trimming come from the DNA, and the V and J calls and clone size come from that table. The sample records approximately 140,000 clones, 94% of which are singletons. The ten largest clones capture 1.3% of the sample.

V and J are truncated by 1 base and 6 bases respectively, leaving an intervening sequence of 17 bases. The CDR3 covers 16 residues, taking in both the cysteine and the phenylalanine. Of all the DNA, just the CDR3 is kept, 48 bases in frame from base 1. CDR1 and CDR2, per the germline V gene, are SGHAT and FQNNGV. This sample was taken from a study of T cell responses to AZD1222 COVID-19 vaccine (dated by TCRdb to the early 2020s). Broadly, across the study: AZD1222 recipients with second doses at about 4 weeks or about 12 weeks were pooled, because spike-specific TCR depth and breadth did not differ between schedules. TCR sequencing was performed for 230 to 250 trial participants, of whom around 200 were given two doses of AZD1222 and around 26 were given two doses of MenACWY control vaccine. Trial participants were enrolled by age into subgroups of 18-55, 56-69 and 70-plus years, and about 150, 27 and 61 TCR-sequenced participants, respectively, were included in these subgroups. What the study reported, not specific to this receptor: Because no day 14 peak-response samples were available, repertoires were characterized only after the peak T cell response. Nearly half of unique spike-specific TCRs reportedly recognized epitopes outside regions mutated in the B.1.351 and B.1.1.7 variants. The 56-69-year group was small, and its depth increase did not reach significance, likely because of low power. Conclusions about previously exposed vaccinees are limited, since just 6 or 7 AZD1222 recipients were seropositive for SARS-CoV-2 at baseline. Most participants were white British and females outnumbered males, and the authors suggested that clonal diversity may have been underestimated. Vaccine-associated CD4 TCRs spanned the whole spike protein, with dominant responses in regions 160-218 and 743-854. After two AZD1222 doses, spike-specific TCR breadth and depth were significantly higher than at day 0 and than in MenACWY recipients.

This clonotype originated in an adult in good health. Recombination linked TRBV11-2 to TRBJ2-3; the D region possibly corresponds to TRBD2 (6 bases align). Specimen: peripheral blood, collected on day 0 of AZD1222 vaccination. The CDR3 has the sequence CASSLGWGGPPDTQYF. The nucleotides are TGTGCCAGCAGCTTAGGGTGGGGAGGTCCCCCGGATACGCAGTATTTT.